This T cell receptor (beta chain) was documented in a study of CD8 T cells in ankylosing spondylitis. Study results and limitations: Ankylosing spondylitis blood seemed to carry a telltale TCR beta motif made of fewer than 10 highly homologous variants. With a CD8+ phenotype, disease-linked clones were relatively rare in peripheral blood.

The TCR beta libraries were generated through quantitative 5'-RACE incorporating molecular barcodes. TCRdb ran MiXCR on the 5' RACE reads and lists one entry per CDR3 protein. The sample includes hundreds of thousands of distinct CDR3 sequences, around 11% of them seen just once. The V and J ends lost 0 bases and 1 base, in that order; junction bases with no gene match: 12. The CDR3 length is 19 residues. Germline loops: CDR1 SGHDT, CDR2 YYEEEE. This clonotype came up a few times. Its antigen is unknown. This TCR came from a male donor with ankylosing spondylitis. Sequenced: blood, either unsorted or a sorted T cell fraction (not recorded which). J is TRBJ2-1 and V is TRBV5-6, with 8 bases matching TRBD2. The CDR3 coding sequence is TGTGCCAGCAGCTTGGAAGGGGAAGGACGGGGGGGATCCTACAATGAGCAGTTCTTC. Its translation: CASSLEGEGRGGSYNEQFF.